This T cell receptor (beta chain) was recorded in a study of cytomegalovirus exposure and HLA in healthy donors. Study-wide results and limits: The tendency of first-cohort TCR clusters to co-occur in the 100 to 150 validation repertoires was identified by a subsequent analysis.

Only in-frame clones appear in the TCRdb table, and some are missing; sequencing was by immunoSEQ multiplex PCR. The table includes approximately 150,000 clones, around nine tenths detected once. As for this clone: Its antigen is as yet unknown.

This CDR3 comprises 12 residues. Deletions cut 7 bases from V and 6 bases from J, with 12 bases between. The V gene's germline CDR1 is MNHNS and CDR2 SASEGT. This receptor was taken from a man younger than 35 in good health and CMV-seropositive. The material sequenced was PBMCs. The chain carries TRBV6-1 and TRBJ1-2; maybe TRBD1 (5 bases). CDR3 in DNA: TGTGCCAGCACATTTACAGGAGATGGCTACACCTTC. Translation: CASTFTGDGYTF.